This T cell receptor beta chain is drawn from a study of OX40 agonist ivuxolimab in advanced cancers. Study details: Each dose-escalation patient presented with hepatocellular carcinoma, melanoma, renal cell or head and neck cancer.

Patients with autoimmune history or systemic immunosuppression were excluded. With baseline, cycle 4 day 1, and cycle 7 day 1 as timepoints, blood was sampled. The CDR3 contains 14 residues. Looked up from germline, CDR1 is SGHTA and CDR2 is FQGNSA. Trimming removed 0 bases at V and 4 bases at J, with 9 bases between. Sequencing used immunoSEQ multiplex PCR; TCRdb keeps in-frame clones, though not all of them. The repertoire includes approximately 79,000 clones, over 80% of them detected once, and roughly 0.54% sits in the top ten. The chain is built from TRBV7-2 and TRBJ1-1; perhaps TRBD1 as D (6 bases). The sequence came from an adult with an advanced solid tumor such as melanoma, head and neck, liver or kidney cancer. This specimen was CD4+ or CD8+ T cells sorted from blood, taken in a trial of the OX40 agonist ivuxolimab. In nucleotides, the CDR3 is TGTGCCAGCAGCTTAGCGGGGGGCCTCACTGAAGCTTTCTTT. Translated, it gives CASSLAGGLTEAFF.